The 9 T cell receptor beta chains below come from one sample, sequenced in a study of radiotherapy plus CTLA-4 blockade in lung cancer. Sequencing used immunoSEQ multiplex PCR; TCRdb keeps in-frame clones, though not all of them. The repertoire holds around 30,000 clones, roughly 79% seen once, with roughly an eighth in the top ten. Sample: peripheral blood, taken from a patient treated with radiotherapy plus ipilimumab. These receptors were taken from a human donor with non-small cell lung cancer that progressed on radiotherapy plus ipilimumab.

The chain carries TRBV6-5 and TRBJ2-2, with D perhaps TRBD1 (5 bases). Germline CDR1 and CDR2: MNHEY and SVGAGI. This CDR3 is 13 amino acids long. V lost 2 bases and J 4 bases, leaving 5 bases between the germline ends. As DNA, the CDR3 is TGTGCCAGCAGTTACGGGGCCACCGGGGAGCTGTTTTTT. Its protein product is CASSYGATGELFF.

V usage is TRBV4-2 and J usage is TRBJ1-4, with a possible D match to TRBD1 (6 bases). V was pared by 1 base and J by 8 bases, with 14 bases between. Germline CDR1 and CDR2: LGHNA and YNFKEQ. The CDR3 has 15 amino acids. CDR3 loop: CASSQGEGGREKLFF. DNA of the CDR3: TGTGCCAGCAGCCAAGGAGAAGGGGGGCGGGAAAAACTGTTTTTT.

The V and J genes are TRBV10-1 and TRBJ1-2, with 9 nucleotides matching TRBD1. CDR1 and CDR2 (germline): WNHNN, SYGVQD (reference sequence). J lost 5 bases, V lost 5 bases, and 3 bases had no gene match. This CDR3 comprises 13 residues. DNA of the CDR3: TGCGCCAGCAGTCCCGGGACAGGGTATGGCTACACCTTC. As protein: CASSPGTGYGYTF.

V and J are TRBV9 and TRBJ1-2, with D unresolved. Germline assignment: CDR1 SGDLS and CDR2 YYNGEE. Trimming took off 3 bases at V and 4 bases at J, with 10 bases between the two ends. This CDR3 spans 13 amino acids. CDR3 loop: CASSAGDLYGYTF. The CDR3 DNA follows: TGTGCCAGCAGCGCCGGAGACCTCTATGGCTACACCTTC.

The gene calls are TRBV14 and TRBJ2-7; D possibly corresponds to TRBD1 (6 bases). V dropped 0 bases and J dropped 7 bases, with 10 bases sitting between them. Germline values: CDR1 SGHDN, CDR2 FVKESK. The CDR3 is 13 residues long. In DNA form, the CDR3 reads TGTGCCAGCAGCCAAGATCAGAGGGGGGAGCAGTACTTC. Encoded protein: CASSQDQRGEQYF. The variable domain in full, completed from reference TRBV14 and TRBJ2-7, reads EAGVTQFPSHSVIEKGQTVTLRCDPISGHDNLYWYRRVMGKEIKFLLHFVKESKQDESGMPNNRFLAERTGGTYSTLKVQPAELEDSGVYFCASSQDQRGEQYFGPGTRLTVT.

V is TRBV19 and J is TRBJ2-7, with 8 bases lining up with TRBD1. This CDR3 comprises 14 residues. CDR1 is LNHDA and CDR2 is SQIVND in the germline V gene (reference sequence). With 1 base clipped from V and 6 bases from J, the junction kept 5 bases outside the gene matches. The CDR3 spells CASSIGAGGSEQYF. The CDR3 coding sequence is TGTGCCAGTAGTATAGGGGCAGGGGGCTCCGAGCAGTACTTC.

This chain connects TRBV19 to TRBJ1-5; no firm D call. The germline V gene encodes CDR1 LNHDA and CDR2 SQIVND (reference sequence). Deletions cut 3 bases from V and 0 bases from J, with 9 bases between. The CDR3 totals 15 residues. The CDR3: CASSIVARSNQPQHF. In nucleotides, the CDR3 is TGTGCCAGTAGTATCGTCGCACGTAGCAATCAGCCCCAGCATTTT.

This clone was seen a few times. CDR3 loop: CASSLKLTVSSTDTQYF. The CDR3 DNA is TGTGCCAGCAGCTTGAAGTTAACAGTGAGTAGCACAGATACGCAGTATTTT. This chain uses TRBV5-8 with TRBJ2-3; no definite D call. This CDR3 is 17 amino acids long. Germline CDR1 SGHTS, CDR2 YDEGEE. V lost 1 base and J lost 0, with 15 bases in between.

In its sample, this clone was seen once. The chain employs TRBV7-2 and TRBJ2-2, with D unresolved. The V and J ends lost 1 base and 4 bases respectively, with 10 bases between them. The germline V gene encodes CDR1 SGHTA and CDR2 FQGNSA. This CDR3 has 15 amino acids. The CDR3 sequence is CASSLVAAATGELFF. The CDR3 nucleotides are TGTGCCAGCAGCTTAGTTGCGGCGGCCACCGGGGAGCTGTTTTTT.